The next 20 T cell receptor beta chains were all read from a single sample in a study of blood T cell repertoires in COVID-19. Here immunoSEQ multiplex PCR was the method, and the copy in TCRdb shows in-frame clones only, minus some. The repertoire holds approximately 200,000 clones, with about 81% as singletons. Sequenced input: peripheral blood. The receptors were gathered from a woman over 75 with COVID-19, enrolled during active disease.

The rearrangement uses TRBV29-1 and TRBJ2-1; weak D call: TRBD2 (6 bases). The CDR3 spans 13 residues. Trimming removed 7 bases from V and 7 bases from J, with 17 bases in between. Per germline, CDR1 SQVTM and CDR2 ANQGSEA. The CDR3 reads CSDLGTATNEQFF. In DNA, the CDR3 is TGCAGCGACCTCGGGACTGCAACAAATGAGCAGTTCTTC.

The chain recombines TRBV7-9 with TRBJ1-3; D unclear. The germline gives CDR1 SEHNR, CDR2 FQNEAQ (reference sequence). The CDR3 runs to 14 residues. V was cut by 5 bases and J by 1 base, with 9 bases left in between. The CDR3 DNA follows: TGTGCCAGCAGCCCTCGACTATCTGGAAACACCATATATTTT. Its protein product is CASSPRLSGNTIYF.

This sequence joins TRBV30 and TRBJ1-1, with unresolved D. Per germline, CDR1 GTSNPN and CDR2 SVGIG (reference sequence). V lost 5 bases, J lost 4 bases, and 11 bases lay in between. The CDR3 spans 12 residues. The CDR3 DNA is TGTGCCTGGGGGCGGGGTTCCACTGAAGCTTTCTTT. Translated: CAWGRGSTEAFF.

J is TRBJ1-2 and V is TRBV27, with D tentatively TRBD1 (5 bases). This CDR3 has 14 amino acids. Looked up from germline, CDR1 is MNHEY and CDR2 is SMNVEV (reference sequence). V lost 5 bases and J 3 bases, leaving 13 bases between the germline ends. DNA for the CDR3: TGTGCCAGCAGTCCCGACAGTCCTCACTATGGCTACACCTTC. It translates to CASSPDSPHYGYTF.

V and J are TRBV15 and TRBJ2-3, with 12 bases aligning to TRBD2. CDR1 is LNHNV and CDR2 is YYDKDF in the germline V gene (reference sequence). With 0 bases clipped from V and 11 bases from J, the junction kept 9 bases outside the gene matches. The CDR3 is 16 amino acids. In nucleotides, the CDR3 is TGTGCCACCAGCAGAGATCGGGCTAGCGGGAGGGCCGGGCAGTATTTT. Protein product: CATSRDRASGRAGQYF.

CDR3 nucleotide sequence: TGTGCCAGCAGTACGACAGCGTACCAAGAGACCCAGTACTTC. Residues: CASSTTAYQETQYF. The chain has TRBV2 and TRBJ2-5, with D possibly matching TRBD1 (5 bases). V lost 5 bases to trimming and J lost 0 bases, with 10 bases between them. CDR1 is SNHLY, CDR2 FYNNEI, per germline. This CDR3 contains 14 residues.

The J gene is TRBJ1-2, the V gene TRBV6-6; 8 bases map to TRBD1. Germline CDR1 MNHNY, CDR2 SVGAGI (reference sequence). The CDR3 consists of 16 residues. The ends lost 3 bases at V and 2 bases at J; junction bases unmatched: 8. The CDR3 spells CASSYSQGAGNYGYTF. The CDR3 coding sequence is TGTGCCAGCAGTTATAGCCAGGGGGCAGGAAACTATGGCTACACCTTC.

The chain combines TRBV1 with TRBJ2-7; the table names TRBD1, a call not compared with the DNA. TRBV1 is flagged as a pseudogene. The CDR3 is 15 amino acids. The CDR3 here is CTSSQAGQGTYEQYF. The CDR3 DNA reads TGCACCAGCAGCCAAGCGGGACAGGGCACCTACGAGCAGTACTTC.

V and J are TRBV4-2 and TRBJ1-1; 9 nucleotides line up with TRBD1. CDR1 LGHNA and CDR2 YNFKEQ come from the germline V gene. After removal of 4 bases from V and 6 bases from J, the junction contained 21 bases not matched to a gene. The CDR3 loop spans 19 amino acids. The CDR3 region is CASSPSWGQGFQEYAEAFF. The CDR3 DNA reads TGTGCCAGCAGCCCAAGTTGGGGACAGGGCTTCCAAGAGTACGCTGAAGCTTTCTTT.

This clone has just a few counts. J is TRBJ1-3 and V is TRBV18, with D unclear. V was clipped by 4 bases and J by 0 bases, with 10 bases between them. Germline V CDR1 and CDR2: KGHSH, LQKENI. The CDR3 contains 15 residues. The DNA for the CDR3 is TGTGCCAGCTCACAATACGGGAGCTCTGGAAACACCATATATTTT. As protein: CASSQYGSSGNTIYF.

The chain has TRBV7-2 and TRBJ1-2, with 10 bases matching TRBD1. V shed 5 bases, J shed 4 bases, and the junction held 4 bases outside the gene matches. Germline CDR1 SGHTA, CDR2 FQGNSA. The CDR3 has 14 residues. The CDR3 is CASSPGTGVYGYTF. DNA for the CDR3: TGTGCCAGCAGCCCGGGGACAGGGGTCTATGGCTACACCTTC.

V usage is TRBV6-2 or TRBV6-3 and J usage is TRBJ2-3; 14 nucleotides match TRBD2. The germline CDR1 and CDR2 sequences are MNHEY and SVGEGT. The J segment lost 2 bases and the V segment lost 5 bases, leaving 3 bases of the junction unmatched. The CDR3 sequence is 16 residues long. In nucleotides, the CDR3 is TGTGCCAGCAGTCGGACTAGCGGGGGGCTCACAGATACGCAGTATTTT. This translates into CASSRTSGGLTDTQYF.

The CDR3 region is CASSTGGEGLKTQYF. CDR3 sequence (DNA): TGTGCCAGCTCGACCGGGGGGGAAGGGTTAAAGACCCAGTACTTC. The V gene is TRBV28, the J gene TRBJ2-5, with 8 bases that match TRBD2. CDR3 length: 15 residues. Germline lookup yields CDR1 MDHEN and CDR2 SYDVKM. The trim removed 8 bases at V and 6 bases at J, leaving 14 bases unmatched.

The gene calls are TRBV18 and TRBJ2-3; 9 positions agree with TRBD1. Germline assignment: CDR1 KGHSH and CDR2 LQKENI. This CDR3 spans 17 amino acids. V shed 3 bases and J 0 bases; nucleotides not matched to a gene: 7. This CDR3 reads CASSPPGQGFSTDTQYF. As DNA, the CDR3 is TGTGCCAGCTCACCGCCGGGACAGGGATTTAGCACAGATACGCAGTATTTT.

The J gene is TRBJ2-7, the V gene TRBV27; 10 bases are shared with TRBD1. Trimming removed 2 bases from V and 5 bases from J; junction bases left unmatched: 6. The CDR3 extends over 15 amino acids. CDR1 and CDR2 (germline): MNHEY, SMNVEV (reference sequence). The CDR3 region is CASSLGTGDPDEQYF. The CDR3 region has the DNA TGTGCCAGCAGTTTAGGGACAGGGGATCCCGACGAGCAGTACTTC.

The chain is built from TRBV5-6 and TRBJ1-1; TRBD1 might be the D (6 bases). Trimming removed 7 bases at V and 6 bases at J, with 19 bases between. The CDR3 runs 14 residues. Germline CDR1 SGHDT, CDR2 YYEEEE. The CDR3 nucleotides are TGTGCCAGCTCTCGAGCAGGGGTTCTCGCTGAAGCTTTCTTT. Translated: CASSRAGVLAEAFF.

The rearrangement uses TRBV15 and TRBJ2-7, with TRBD1 matching 7 bases. CDR1 is LNHNV, CDR2 YYDKDF, per germline (reference sequence). V dropped 1 base and J dropped 1; count of bases not matched to a gene: 1. The CDR3 loop spans 14 amino acids. The CDR3 DNA reads as TGTGCCACCAGCAGAGCCAGGGGGTCCTACGAGCAGTACTTC. Its translation is CATSRARGSYEQYF.

This clone was found many times. The chain combines TRBV5-6 with TRBJ2-7, with D possibly matching TRBD1 (6 bases). Germline V CDR1 and CDR2: SGHDT, YYEEEE. Trimming took off 4 bases at V and 1 base at J, with 18 bases between the two ends. The CDR3 contains 16 residues. The CDR3 DNA follows: TGTGCCAGCAGCCTCCGGGACAATCTATTTTCCTACGAGCAGTACTTC. Its translation is CASSLRDNLFSYEQYF.

This clone was observed a few times. The limits of the CDR3 on the DNA are not certain, so only TCRdb's listed CDR3 is given. The V call is TRBV4-3, the J call TRBJ1-2. Germline V CDR1 and CDR2: LGHNA, YSLEER. The CDR3 length equals 16 residues, ends included. CDR3 sequence reads: CASSQEVGRGTARQTF.

The gene calls are TRBV24-1 and TRBJ1-5; D remains ambiguous. The CDR3 is made up of 14 amino acids. CDR1 is KGHDR and CDR2 is SFDVKD in the germline V gene. V shed 3 bases and J shed 2 bases, with 7 bases lying between them. The CDR3 DNA is TGTGCCACCAGTGATGGGGAGGGCAATCAGCCCCAGCATTTT. Encoded protein: CATSDGEGNQPQHF.